The 10 T cell receptor beta chains below were found in one sample sequenced in a study of blood T cell repertoires in COVID-19. TCRdb's table, derived via immunoSEQ multiplex PCR, lists solely in-frame clones and lacks some. The sample lists about 54,000 clones; 88% were seen once. The sample comprised peripheral blood. The receptors derive from a human donor in a cohort sampled during active COVID-19.

This rearrangement joins TRBV5-4 to TRBJ2-2; no definite D call. CDR3 size: 16 residues. V lost 0 bases and J lost 4, with 13 bases in between. Germline V gene data show CDR1 as SGHNT and CDR2 as YYREEE (reference sequence). CDR3 protein: CASSLGATTSTGELFF. In DNA, the CDR3 is TGTGCCAGCAGCTTGGGGGCGACGACGAGCACCGGGGAGCTGTTTTTT. Together with reference TRBV5-4 and TRBJ2-2, the CDR3 gives the full variable domain: ETGVTQSPTHLIKTRGQQVTLRCSSQSGHNTVSWYQQALGQGPQFIFQYYREEENGRGNFPPRFSGLQFPNYSSELNVNALELDDSALYLCASSLGATTSTGELFFGEGSRLTVL.

V usage is TRBV12-3 or TRBV12-4 and J usage is TRBJ2-2; possible D gene TRBD2, 6 bases. Trimming took 10 bases from V and 1 from J, leaving 10 bases between them. The CDR3 loop spans 13 amino acids. The CDR3 here is CATRLENTGELFF. The CDR3 coding sequence is TGTGCCACCAGACTAGAGAACACCGGGGAGCTGTTTTTT.

The chain carries TRBV4-1 and TRBJ2-3; TRBD1 matches at 7 bases. Per the germline V gene, CDR1 is MGHRA and CDR2 is YSYEKL. The CDR3 runs to 14 residues. The V gene end was trimmed by 4 bases and the J gene end by 14 bases; junction bases not matched to a gene: 15. The CDR3 reads CASSRNSGQVIRYF. The CDR3 coding sequence is TGCGCCAGCAGCCGAAATTCAGGACAGGTCATTAGGTATTTT.

DNA of the CDR3: TGTGCCAGTAGTCCCGCCCGGACTAGCGGGAGCACAGATACGCAGTATTTT. Its translation is CASSPARTSGSTDTQYF. The rearrangement joins TRBV19 to TRBJ2-3; TRBD2 agrees at 11 bases. V trimming: 5 bases; J trimming: 0 bases; junction bases outside the gene matches: 7. The CDR3 loop spans 17 amino acids. CDR1 and CDR2 (germline): LNHDA, SQIVND (reference sequence). The variable domain in full, with the rest retrieved from reference TRBV19 and TRBJ2-3, is DGGITQSPKYLFRKEGQNVTLSCEQNLNHDAMYWYRQDPGQGLRLIYYSQIVNDFQKGDIAEGYSVSREKKESFPLTVTSAQKNPTAFYLCASSPARTSGSTDTQYFGPGTRLTVL.

The gene calls are TRBV5-3 and TRBJ2-5, with a weak D call TRBD2 (5 bases). TRBV5-3 is sorted into the ORF group, with uncertain function. This CDR3 is built from 14 residues. V lost 5 bases and J 5 bases, leaving 16 bases between the germline ends. This CDR3 reads CARSSDGPWETQYF. CDR3 coding DNA: TGTGCCAGAAGTAGCGATGGCCCCTGGGAGACCCAGTACTTC.

This rearrangement joins TRBV9 to TRBJ1-3; possibly TRBD1 for D (5 bases). Germline V CDR1 and CDR2: SGDLS, YYNGEE. V was shortened by 2 bases and J by 0 bases, with 12 bases between the two germline ends. The CDR3 extends over 16 amino acids. Written as DNA, the CDR3 is TGTGCCAGCAGCGTGGGGCGATCGGACTCTGGAAACACCATATATTTT. It codes for CASSVGRSDSGNTIYF.

In DNA form, the CDR3 reads TGTGCCAGTAGTAAAGTTTCACAGGTCAATTCACCCCTCCACTTT. This sequence encodes CASSKVSQVNSPLHF. The gene calls are TRBV19 and TRBJ1-6; D is perhaps TRBD1 (5 bases). The CDR3 consists of 15 residues. Trimming removed 4 bases at V and 7 bases at J, with 14 bases between. Germline V gene sequence: CDR1 LNHDA, CDR2 SQIVND (reference sequence).

The J gene is TRBJ2-5, the V gene TRBV3-1 (or the pseudogene TRBV3-2); D is undetermined. Germline CDR1 and CDR2: LGHDT and YNNKEL (reference sequence). The germline V and J ends were trimmed by 2 bases and 4 bases, with 14 bases remaining between them. The CDR3 is 15 amino acids. CDR3 sequence (DNA): TGTGCCAGCAGCCAACATGTCATTTCCGGAGAGACCCAGTACTTC. Translating gives CASSQHVISGETQYF.

The chain employs TRBV29-1 and TRBJ1-1; D not certain. The CDR3 loop spans 13 amino acids. Trimming removed 4 bases from V and 4 bases from J, with 13 bases in between. The germline CDR1 and CDR2 sequences are SQVTM and ANQGSEA. This chain's CDR3 is CSVGSGLITEAFF. CDR3 nucleotide sequence: TGCAGCGTTGGGTCCGGGTTAATCACTGAAGCTTTCTTT.

This rearrangement joins TRBV2 to TRBJ2-5, with 12 positions matching TRBD2. The ends lost 6 bases at V and 4 bases at J; junction bases unmatched: 3. The CDR3 contains 14 residues. Germline V gene sequence: CDR1 SNHLY, CDR2 FYNNEI. CDR3 bases: TGTGCCAGCAGGGAGACTAGCGGGGGAGAGACCCAGTACTTC. Encoded protein: CASRETSGGETQYF.